This T cell receptor (beta chain) was obtained from a study of PD-L1 blockade in urothelial cancer (dated by TCRdb to 2017 to 2019). Regarding the study in general: Every patient began therapy at some point between 2013 and 2015 and was given atezolizumab 1,200 mg intravenously every 3 weeks. A median of roughly 140,000 T cells and 83,000 or so unique TCRs was obtained from blood samples, and a median clonality of approximately 0.08 was observed. In the same patients who had TCR sequencing, pretreatment tumors also underwent whole exome sequencing and RNA sequencing. Blood samples were analyzed at two time points: 3 weeks after treatment start (second dose) and 6 weeks after treatment start. About 90% of the 29 patients were males with bladder-origin urothelial cancer, and about 60% of the 29 reported a prior smoking history. Pretreatment tumor samples and matched peripheral blood, collected serially before and after atezolizumab treatment, underwent TCR sequencing. Progression-free survival longer than 6 months counted as durable clinical benefit, and TCR features were additionally tested against both progression-free and overall survival. Under 10 patients reached durable clinical benefit, while about 20 patients did not. Pretreatment blood TCR-seq was available for 30 or so patients, at least one posttreatment blood collection was obtained for approximately 25 patients, and tumor TCR-seq was available for approximately 25 patients. Patients had an ECOG performance status of 0 or 1 and had received between 0 and 3 prior chemotherapy regimens. The study was an exploratory multi-omic analysis of somatic, immune and clinical correlates of response to PD-L1 blockade with atezolizumab in urothelial cancer. What the study reported, not specific to this receptor: Patients with durable benefit showed greater expansion of tumor-associated TCR clones in peripheral blood 3 weeks after starting treatment (n of about 21, p = 0.022). A pretreatment peripheral blood TCR clonality below the median was linked to improved progression-free and overall survival. Because the sample size was small (n of about 27) and many exploratory analyses were performed, the results are intended to be hypothesis-generating.

CDR1 and CDR2 (SGHTA, FQGNSA) derive from the germline V gene. V loses 4 bases of germline sequence and J loses 0 bases, and the interval between the two ends is 4 bases. Including the terminal cysteine and phenylalanine, the CDR3 comprises 13 residues. Only the CDR3 region is kept as DNA, spanning 39 bases read in frame from base 1. As for this clone: This clone's antigen is unknown. Qualities for individual bases were not recorded, and no much larger clone is one base off.

Synthetic TCR analog templates were spiked into each PCR so that absolute template abundance could be estimated from read counts. Using the immunoSEQ assay, TCRbeta CDR3 regions were amplified from genomic DNA with bias-controlled V and J gene primers. Sequencing of rearranged TCRbeta segments was done at approximately 20X coverage. Per the original workflow: Clustering was used to correct sequencing errors, and CDR3s were annotated against IMGT so that V, D and J genes could be assigned. Out-of-frame and stop-codon sequences were excluded, and only productive TCRbeta rearrangements were used in downstream analyses. To compute clonality, Shannon entropy was normalized by the log of the number of unique productive sequences and then subtracted from one. Fisher's exact test with Benjamini-Hochberg correction, using a cutoff of adjusted p below 0.01, was how clones that differed between time points or between blood and tumor were identified. The table was pulled from immuneACCESS by TCRdb, which kept in-frame rearrangements only. Such tables lose some clones; where checked, under half of the loss comes from unresolved V genes, and the rest has no known cause. V and J calls and clone size are as listed in that table; D and trimming were resolved from the DNA. The sample table records about 38,000 clones; around 81% of these occur just once. The ten largest clones capture around 15% of the sample.

The time point label of this sample denotes: pretreatment peripheral blood. A cohort of approximately 31 patients with locally advanced or metastatic urothelial carcinoma, treated at Memorial Sloan Kettering on a trial protocol, was included. Peripheral blood mononuclear cells were collected pretreatment and during treatment, with between 1 and 8 total time points per patient. The Qiagen DNeasy Blood extraction kit was used to purify genomic DNA from total PBMCs and from tumor samples. PBMCs were collected pretreatment and during treatment, and were isolated and stored as previously described. The sequence is built from TRBV7-2 and TRBJ1-5; no D gene is confidently identified. The sample in question was PBMCs, obtained around atezolizumab (anti-PD-L1) treatment. The sequence was collected from an elderly man with urothelial cancer. The DNA is TGTGCCAGCAGCTCCAATAGCAATCAGCCCCAGCATTTT. It translates to CASSSNSNQPQHF.